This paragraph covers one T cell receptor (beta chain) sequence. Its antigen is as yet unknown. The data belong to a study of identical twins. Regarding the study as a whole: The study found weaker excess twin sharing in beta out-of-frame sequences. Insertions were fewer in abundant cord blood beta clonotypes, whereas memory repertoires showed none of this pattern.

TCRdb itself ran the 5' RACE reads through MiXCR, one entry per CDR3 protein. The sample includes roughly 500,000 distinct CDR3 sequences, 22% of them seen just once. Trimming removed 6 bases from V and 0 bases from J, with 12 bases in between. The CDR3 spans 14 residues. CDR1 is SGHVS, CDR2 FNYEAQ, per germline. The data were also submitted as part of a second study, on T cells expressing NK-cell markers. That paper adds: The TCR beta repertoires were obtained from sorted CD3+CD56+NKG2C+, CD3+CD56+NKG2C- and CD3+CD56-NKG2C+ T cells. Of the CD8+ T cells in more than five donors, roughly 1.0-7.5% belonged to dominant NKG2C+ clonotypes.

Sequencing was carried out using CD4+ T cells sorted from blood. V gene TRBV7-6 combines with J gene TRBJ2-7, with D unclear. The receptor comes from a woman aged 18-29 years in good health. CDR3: CASSTPSSSYEQYF. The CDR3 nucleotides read TGTGCCAGCAGTACTCCGTCGAGCTCCTACGAGCAGTACTTC.